A selection of T cell receptor beta chains follows, all from one sample in a study of long-term antiretroviral therapy in people with HIV. TCRdb's copy holds only in-frame clones and misses some; the assay was immunoSEQ multiplex PCR. In the table there are about 43,000 clones, approximately 86% of which are singletons. Material: unsorted PBMCs, obtained 0.1 years before starting antiretroviral therapy. All receptors derive from a woman between 45 and 65 years old with HIV. CDR3s include the opening cysteine and the closing phenylalanine or tryptophan.

V | length | CDR3
TRBV7-9 | 11 | CASLTEETQYF
TRBV30 | 14 | CAWSDWDGNQPQHF
TRBV29-1 | 11 | CSVDLDTQYTF
TRBV7-2 | 16 | CASSLELEYPNQPQHF
TRBV30 | 17 | CAWSHRGGQPLIYGYTF
TRBV29-1 | 11 | CSVDRVGEQYF
TRBV12-5 | 13 | CASGLGVNTEAFF
TRBV19 | 16 | CASSIGSEYSNQPQHF
TRBV7-8 | 16 | CASSLEMGMVVTEAFF
TRBV19 | 15 | CASSPTGQGGQPQHF
TRBV7-9 | 15 | CASSNKTGFGETQYF
TRBV10-2 | 11 | CASSADYEQYF
TRBV30 | 14 | CASTRDSVSYEQYF
TRBV4-3 | 15 | CASSQDHYSSYEQYF
TRBV9 | 14 | CASSVTGGGETQYF
TRBV5-5 | 14 | CASIPTGGSTEAFF
TRBV27 | 15 | CASSLSDSGANVLTF
TRBV7-2 | 16 | CASTKTGAGTVGGAFF
TRBV11-3 | 13 | CASSSRGRGELFF
TRBV12-5 | 16 | CASGLDRQGANYGYTF
TRBV5-1 | 15 | CASSPMGQGQETQYF
TRBV6-5 | 16 | CASSYSRREANYGYTF
TRBV5-1 | 12 | CASSLGTYEQYF
TRBV7-9 | 13 | CASSLPQGKEAFF
TRBV6-1 | 13 | CASSGGNTGELFF
TRBV9 | 15 | CASSVVGSPQETQYF
TRBV7-2 | 15 | CASSSSPGQGNTIYF
TRBV9 | 16 | CASSVDRGAGSYGYTF
TRBV4-3 | 14 | CASSQDRQSLVAFF
TRBV11-2 | 15 | CASSLILPGHTEAFF
TRBV11-2 | 15 | CASSSPVPGYYEQYF
TRBV7-8 | 16 | CASSSARDRPFNEQFF
TRBV5-6 | 14 | CASSLTVAAYEQYF
TRBV5-4 | 11 | CASSLGWGYTF
TRBV9 | 15 | CASSVEGFIGYGYTF
TRBV7-2 | 15 | CASSPQAGAVETQYF
TRBV4-3 | 17 | CASSLVSGGMYTGELFF
TRBV30 | 11 | CAWSARETQYF
TRBV9 | 15 | CASSVGRSSGNTIYF
TRBV7-3 | 13 | CASSGGGSDTQYF
TRBV19 | 13 | CASHRGRDQPQHF
TRBV19 | 15 | CASTLRDSSYNEQFF
TRBV7-9 | 13 | CASSLSGEGGYTF
TRBV5-6 | 13 | CASRTPRGTEAFF
TRBV6-1 | 15 | CASSGPTGFTGELFF
TRBV25-1 | 13 | CASSEFRTDEAFF
TRBV7-6 | 15 | CASSPLRPPQETQYF
TRBV14 | 14 | CASSQGGLSHEQYF
TRBV5-1 | 14 | CASSRRQGEETQYF
TRBV5-4 | 14 | CASSLVRGVLGYTF
TRBV9 | 14 | CASSTQTGSYGYTF
TRBV9 | 14 | CASSVEAGTGELFF
TRBV30 | 15 | CAWSQGAKNTGELFF
TRBV5-4 | 13 | CASSLFDAYGYTF
TRBV15 | 15 | CATSRAFGIQETQYF
TRBV28 | 11 | CASSSREKLFF
TRBV4-3 | 14 | CASSLDRGNTEAFF
TRBV27 | 15 | CASSRGTSGGNEQYF
TRBV7-8 | 18 | CASSLRNFPGQGNTEAFF